This T cell receptor beta chain was captured by sequencing in a study of cytomegalovirus exposure and HLA in healthy donors. The PCR ran on 60 Vbeta and 13 Jbeta primers. Repertoires were generated with immunoSEQ multiplex PCR, while TCRdb's copy carries only in-frame clones and drops some. The table includes roughly 100,000 clones, 70% to 80% detected once. This clone was recorded a few times. CDR3 length: 15 amino acids. Germline lookup yields CDR1 SGHKS and CDR2 YYEKEE (reference sequence). The junction had 2 bases not matched to a gene; V was cut back by 0 bases and J by 4 bases. The chain uses TRBV5-5 and TRBJ1-4, with 8 bases aligning to TRBD1. This clonotype was obtained from a man aged 30-40 years in good health and CMV-seronegative. The sample consisted of PBMCs. The CDR3 DNA is TGTGCCAGCAGCTTGGGTGACAGGGGTAATGAAAAACTGTTTTTT. Translation gives CASSLGDRGNEKLFF.